Below, 3 T cell receptor beta chains from the same sample are listed, as sequenced in a study of blood T cell repertoires in COVID-19. Some clones are missing from TCRdb's copy, which holds only in-frame ones; the method was immunoSEQ multiplex PCR. The sample includes around 140,000 clones, just over 85% of them seen just once. The sequencing sample was made of PBMCs or T cells enriched from blood (not recorded which). The receptors come from a middle-aged man who had recovered from COVID-19.

This chain uses TRBV11-3 with TRBJ2-1; D is perhaps TRBD1 (6 bases). The V end was cut by 8 bases, the J end by 8 bases, with 10 bases between. The CDR3 is 11 amino acids. Germline loops: CDR1 SGHNT, CDR2 YENEEA. The CDR3 spells CASGYRDEQFF. The CDR3 nucleotides are TGTGCCAGCGGGTACAGGGATGAGCAGTTCTTC.

The rearrangement joins TRBV12-3 or TRBV12-4 to TRBJ1-2; 8 bases are a match to TRBD1. CDR3 length equals 12 residues. The V segment lost 6 bases and the J segment 8 bases; nucleotides outside the gene matches: 5. The CDR3 loop reads CASRVAGGGYTF. The CDR3 bases are TGTGCCAGCAGGGTCGCAGGGGGCGGCTACACCTTC.

V usage is TRBV2 and J usage is TRBJ1-3; D may be TRBD1 (5 bases). Trimming stripped 8 bases from V and 4 bases from J, with 12 bases between. The CDR3 consists of 13 residues. Germline assignment: CDR1 SNHLY and CDR2 FYNNEI. CDR3 in amino acids: CASVLTAGNTIYF. The DNA of the CDR3 is TGTGCCAGCGTACTGACAGCAGGAAACACCATATATTTT.